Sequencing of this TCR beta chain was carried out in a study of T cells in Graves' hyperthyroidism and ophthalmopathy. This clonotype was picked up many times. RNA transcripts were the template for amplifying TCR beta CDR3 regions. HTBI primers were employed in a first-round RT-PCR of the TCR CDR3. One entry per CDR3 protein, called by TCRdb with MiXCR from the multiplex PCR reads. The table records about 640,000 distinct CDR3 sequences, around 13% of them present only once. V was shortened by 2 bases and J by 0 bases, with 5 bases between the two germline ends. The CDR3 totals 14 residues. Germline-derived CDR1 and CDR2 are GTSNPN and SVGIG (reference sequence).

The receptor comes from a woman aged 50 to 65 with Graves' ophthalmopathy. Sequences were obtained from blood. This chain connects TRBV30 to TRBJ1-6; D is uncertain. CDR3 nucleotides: TGTGCCTGGAGTACCAGCTCCTATAATTCACCCCTCCACTTT. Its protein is CAWSTSSYNSPLHF. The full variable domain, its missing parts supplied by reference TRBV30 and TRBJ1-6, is SQTIHQWPATLVQPVGSPLSLECTVEGTSNPNLYWYRQAAGRGLQLLFYSVGIGQISSEVPQNLSASRPQDRQFILSSKKLLLSDSGFYLCAWSTSSYNSPLHFGNGTRLTVT.